The subject of this entry is one T cell receptor beta chain. Per the germline V gene, CDR1 is LGHNA and CDR2 is YNFKEQ. Trimming cost V 0 bases and J 7 bases, with 13 bases left between them. This CDR3 spans 14 amino acids. The data were obtained in a study of blood T cell repertoires in COVID-19. Study details: Samples taken during acute and convalescent COVID-19 were collected in the United States, Italy and Spain. In each case, the material was cDNA or gDNA derived from T cells, B-cell-depleted T cells, or PBMCs.

Study processing details: Reference gene primer amplification yielded estimated nucleated cell counts. The assay was immunoSEQ multiplex PCR, and TCRdb's table has in-frame clones only and misses some. V and J calls and clone size are copied from that table; D and trimming were computed from the DNA. The sample lists some 150,000 clones, around 90% occurring once. Sequenced: peripheral blood. The chain joins TRBV4-2 to TRBJ2-7, with D perhaps matching TRBD1 (6 bases). This TCR was recovered from a woman aged 50 to 60 with acute or convalescent COVID-19. This chain's CDR3 is CASSQERGRGEQYF. CDR3 DNA sequence: TGTGCCAGCAGCCAAGAACGGGGAAGGGGGGAGCAGTACTTC.